What follows are 16 T cell receptor beta chains derived from one specimen sequenced in a study of blood T cell repertoires in COVID-19. Clones were read by immunoSEQ multiplex PCR, and TCRdb kept only the in-frame ones, dropping some. The top ten clones hold around 6.8% of a sample with more than 110,000 clones, less than 85% of them seen once. Sequencing was performed on peripheral blood. The receptors stem from a human donor in a cohort sampled during active COVID-19.

The chain recombines TRBV5-1 with TRBJ2-3; 8 bases are a match to TRBD2. Looked up from germline, CDR1 is SGHRS and CDR2 is YFSETQ. The V gene end was trimmed by 4 bases and the J gene end by 6 bases; junction bases not matched to a gene: 10. The CDR3 has 15 amino acids. The CDR3 bases are TGCGCCAGCAGCCCTGACCGAGCGGGGGACGATACGCAGTATTTT. Residues: CASSPDRAGDDTQYF.

This chain connects TRBV29-1 to TRBJ1-1; perhaps TRBD1 as D (5 bases). CDR1 and CDR2 from the germline V gene are SQVTM and ANQGSEA. This CDR3 has 10 amino acids. V lost 6 bases, J lost 6 bases, and 8 bases lay in between. The CDR3 DNA reads TGCAGCGTGGAGACAGCTGAAGCTTTCTTT. It specifies CSVETAEAFF.

This chain joins TRBV19 and TRBJ1-4; a weak D match, TRBD1 (6 bases). Per germline, CDR1 LNHDA and CDR2 SQIVND (reference sequence). This CDR3 is built from 14 residues. The ends were cut back, 3 bases at V and 10 bases at J, with 15 bases in the middle. CDR3 nucleotides: TGTGCCAGTAGTATTTACCAGGGGCGAGCAAAACTGTTTTTT. It specifies CASSIYQGRAKLFF.

CDR3 sequence (DNA): TGCAGCGTTTACTCTTCGGGACAGCGAGCTAACTATGGCTACACCTTC. This gives the protein CSVYSSGQRANYGYTF. This chain connects TRBV29-1 to TRBJ1-2; 7 positions agree with TRBD1. The CDR3 spans 16 residues. V dropped 5 bases and J dropped 0; count of bases not matched to a gene: 12. Germline V gene lookup returns CDR1 SQVTM and CDR2 ANQGSEA.

The V and J genes are TRBV7-2 and TRBJ2-2, with 9 bases that match TRBD1. Looked up from germline, CDR1 is SGHTA and CDR2 is FQGNSA. Germline trimming cut 5 bases from V and 6 bases from J; bases unmatched to any gene: 7. The CDR3 covers 15 residues. CDR3 region: CASSPGTGRAGELFF. The CDR3, as DNA: TGTGCCAGCAGCCCCGGGACAGGGCGGGCCGGGGAGCTGTTTTTT.

The rearrangement uses TRBV7-3 and TRBJ2-7; 9 bases line up with TRBD1. V was pared by 4 bases and J by 2 bases, with 3 bases of the junction left unmatched. CDR1 and CDR2 (germline): SGHTA, FQGTGA. The CDR3 contains 14 residues. The chain's CDR3 is CASSCRDRAYEQYF. In DNA form, the CDR3 reads TGTGCCAGCAGCTGCCGGGACAGGGCCTACGAGCAGTACTTC.

The DNA of the CDR3 is TGTGCCAGTAGTCCAGACTACAATGAGCAGTTCTTC. Its protein is CASSPDYNEQFF. The gene calls are TRBV19 and TRBJ2-1; D not resolved. V shed 5 bases and J shed 3 bases, with 5 bases lying between them. Germline V lookup: CDR1 LNHDA, CDR2 SQIVND (reference sequence). There are 12 residues in the CDR3.

The chain couples TRBV27 to TRBJ1-1; 9 positions match TRBD1. The V and J ends lost 5 bases and 4 bases, in that order; junction bases with no gene match: 11. Germline CDR1 reads MNHEY; CDR2 reads SMNVEV (reference sequence). This CDR3 region has 16 residues. The CDR3 sequence: CASSGRTGAGSTEAFF. As DNA, the CDR3 is TGTGCCAGCAGTGGCCGGACAGGGGCAGGGAGCACTGAAGCTTTCTTT.

The chain couples TRBV27 to TRBJ2-5; the D gene is possibly TRBD1 (6 bases). V lost 4 bases, J lost 5 bases, and 17 bases lay in between. Germline loops: CDR1 MNHEY, CDR2 SMNVEV (reference sequence). This CDR3 is 15 amino acids long. CDR3 DNA sequence: TGTGCCAGCAGTTGGGGGCAGGGAAGGGCGGAGACCCAGTACTTC. It yields the protein CASSWGQGRAETQYF.

The chain joins TRBV19 to TRBJ1-5; D is unclear. The CDR3 is 16 amino acids. Between the trimmed V and J ends, which lost 7 bases and 1 base, there was a span of 17 bases. Germline V gene sequence: CDR1 LNHDA, CDR2 SQIVND (reference sequence). The DNA of the CDR3 is TGTGCCAGTAAAGGGTGGGCGGAGGGAAGCAATCAGCCCCAGCATTTT. Translated, it gives CASKGWAEGSNQPQHF.

The chain is built from TRBV28 and TRBJ1-1, with TRBD1 matching over 8 bases. J was trimmed by 5 bases and V by 7 bases; bases with no gene match: 6. The germline V gene encodes CDR1 MDHEN and CDR2 SYDVKM. This CDR3 has 13 residues. CDR3 residues: CASIQGAETEAFF. CDR3 DNA: TGTGCCAGCATCCAGGGGGCGGAAACTGAAGCTTTCTTT.

This chain connects TRBV5-1 to TRBJ2-2; weak D call: TRBD2 (7 bases). The CDR3 runs to 17 residues. Germline V gene sequence: CDR1 SGHRS, CDR2 YFSETQ. V gave up 4 bases and J gave up 0 bases, with 16 bases separating them. As DNA, the CDR3 is TGCGCCAGCAGCACCTACGGGGGGCCCACGAACACCGGGGAGCTGTTTTTT. Amino acid sequence: CASSTYGGPTNTGELFF. Based on the CDR3 plus reference TRBV5-1 and TRBJ2-2, the full variable domain is KAGVTQTPRYLIKTRGQQVTLSCSPISGHRSVSWYQQTPGQGLQFLFEYFSETQRNKGNFPGRFSGRQFSNSRSEMNVSTLELGDSALYLCASSTYGGPTNTGELFFGEGSRLTVL.

The chain uses TRBV11-2 and TRBJ2-3; 12 bases line up with TRBD2. This CDR3 spans 16 amino acids. Losses at the gene ends were 1 base for V and 5 bases for J; bases not matched to a gene: 4. Germline loops: CDR1 SGHAT, CDR2 FQNNGV. CDR3: CASSLASGGAGDTQYF. CDR3 coding DNA: TGTGCCAGCAGCTTAGCTAGCGGGGGGGCCGGAGATACGCAGTATTTT.

In this sample, this clone turned up a few times. The chain carries TRBV5-6 and TRBJ2-5; the match to TRBD2 covers 11 bases. The CDR3 length is 15 residues. Trimming at V came to 4 bases and at J to 7 bases, leaving 9 bases not matched to a gene. Germline V lookup: CDR1 SGHDT, CDR2 YYEEEE. The CDR3 here is CASSPATSGGGTQYF. The CDR3 DNA sequence: TGTGCCAGCAGCCCGGCTACTAGCGGGGGTGGGACCCAGTACTTC.

This clone was found once. This chain joins TRBV4-1 and TRBJ2-5; D is possibly TRBD2 (5 bases). Germline V gene data show CDR1 as MGHRA and CDR2 as YSYEKL. Trimming took off 6 bases at V and 2 bases at J, with 13 bases between the two ends. This CDR3 spans 14 amino acids. The CDR3 loop reads CASRGAVWQETQYF. In DNA form, the CDR3 reads TGCGCCAGCAGAGGAGCGGTATGGCAAGAGACCCAGTACTTC.

This chain links TRBV5-1 with TRBJ2-6; TRBD1 matches 8 bases. The V and J ends lost 4 bases and 1 base, in that order; junction bases with no gene match: 1. Germline CDR1 and CDR2: SGHRS and YFSETQ. This CDR3 comprises 15 residues. The CDR3 reads CASSDRGSGANVLTF. CDR3 nucleotides: TGCGCCAGCAGCGACAGGGGATCTGGGGCCAACGTCCTGACTTTC. Supplemented by reference TRBV5-1 and TRBJ2-6, the full variable domain reads KAGVTQTPRYLIKTRGQQVTLSCSPISGHRSVSWYQQTPGQGLQFLFEYFSETQRNKGNFPGRFSGRQFSNSRSEMNVSTLELGDSALYLCASSDRGSGANVLTFGAGSRLTVL.